The rows below give T cell receptor beta chains drawn from one sample of a study of T-cell reconstitution after alpha-beta-depleted transplantation in children. TCRdb re-analysed the PCR reads in MiXCR, keeping a single row per CDR3 protein. This repertoire shows fewer than 90,000 distinct CDR3 sequences, 7.3% found once; its top ten account for approximately 2.3%. This specimen was PBMCs from the stem cell graft donor, taken from the stem cell graft. Receptors were obtained from a human donor who donated a stem cell graft to a child with acute lymphoblastic leukemia. CDR3s include the opening cysteine and the closing phenylalanine or tryptophan. The D gene is left open where the match is weak. The size entry is marked missing in some rows and otherwise reads once, few, many or a size class.

-	13	TRBV11-2	many	TRBJ2-5	CASSFGNEETQYF	TGTGCCAGCAGCTTTGGCAATGAGGAGACCCAGTACTTC
-	14	TRBV6-1	many	TRBJ2-5	CASRGSRAQETQYF	TGTGCCAGCAGGGGATCGCGAGCGCAAGAGACCCAGTACTTC
-	16	TRBV14	many	TRBJ2-1	CASSQVASGFYNEQFF	TGTGCCAGCAGCCAAGTAGCCAGCGGGTTCTACAATGAGCAGTTCTTC
TRBD1	13	TRBV12-3/TRBV12-4	many	TRBJ1-2	CASGGQLSYGYTF	TGTGCCAGCGGGGGACAGCTCTCCTATGGCTACACCTTC
TRBD1	11	TRBV6-6	few	TRBJ2-1	CASSAGTDRFF	TGTGCCAGCAGTGCCGGGACAGATCGGTTCTTC
TRBD2	18	TRBV19	few	TRBJ2-2	CASSRGLAGGRDTGELFF	TGTGCCAGTAGTAGGGGACTAGCGGGGGGCCGCGACACCGGGGAGCTGTTTTTT
TRBD1	14	TRBV7-2	many	TRBJ2-5	CASSWGTGVKTQYF	TGTGCCAGCAGCTGGGGGACAGGAGTAAAGACCCAGTACTTC
-	14	TRBV25-1	few	TRBJ2-5	CASSGDGRVETQYF	TGTGCCAGCAGTGGGGACGGAAGAGTGGAGACCCAGTACTTC
-	13	TRBV5-1	many	TRBJ2-7	CASSREATYEQYF	TGCGCCAGCAGCAGGGAAGCTACCTACGAGCAGTACTTC
-	15	TRBV13	few	TRBJ2-1	CASSGDRLVYNEQFF	TGTGCCAGCAGCGGAGACAGGCTCGTCTACAATGAGCAGTTCTTC
TRBD2	15	TRBV7-2	few	TRBJ2-1	CASSLGGGRSGEQFF	TGTGCCAGCAGCTTAGGGGGCGGGAGGTCCGGGGAGCAGTTCTTC
-	13	TRBV29-1	once	TRBJ1-2	CSVEEDSFYGYTF	TGCAGCGTTGAAGAGGACAGCTTCTATGGCTACACCTTC
-	14	TRBV7-2	many	TRBJ1-1	CASRSLGTNTEAFF	TGTGCCAGCCGTTCCCTAGGAACGAACACTGAAGCTTTCTTT
-	14	TRBV24-1	-	TRBJ2-7	CATSDLRDSYEQYF	TGTGCCACCAGTGATTTGCGCGACAGCTACGAGCAGTACTTC
TRBD1	15	TRBV5-1	many	TRBJ2-2	CASSLRTGETGELFF	TGCGCCAGCAGCCTACGGACAGGGGAAACCGGGGAGCTGTTTTTT
TRBD1	14	TRBV20-1	many	TRBJ2-7	CSARGQGQAYEQYF	TGCAGTGCTAGGGGACAGGGGCAGGCCTACGAGCAGTACTTC
TRBD2	17	TRBV6-1	few	TRBJ2-3	CASRSQTSGSLTDTLYF	TGTGCCAGCAGATCACAGACTAGCGGGAGTTTAACAGATACGCTGTATTTT
-	15	TRBV7-2	many	TRBJ2-6	CASSTYGPGANVLTF	TGTGCCAGCAGCACGTATGGCCCCGGGGCCAACGTCCTGACTTTC
-	11	TRBV29-1	few	TRBJ2-1	CSVGPYNEQFF	TGCAGCGTTGGACCGTACAATGAGCAGTTCTTC
-	15	TRBV11-2	few	TRBJ1-3	CASSSGGPPGNTIYF	TGTGCCAGCAGCTCTGGGGGTCCTCCTGGAAACACCATATATTTT
TRBD1	13	TRBV7-2	many	TRBJ2-7	CASSHGDSSEQYF	TGTGCCAGCAGCCACGGGGACAGCTCTGAGCAGTACTTC
TRBD2	15	TRBV9	many	TRBJ2-7	CASSVGTSLTYEQYF	TGTGCCAGCAGCGTAGGGACTAGCCTAACCTACGAGCAGTACTTC
TRBD1	16	TRBV27	many	TRBJ1-5	CASSLSWDRGNQPQHF	TGTGCCAGCAGTTTATCTTGGGACAGGGGTAATCAGCCCCAGCATTTT
-	12	TRBV10-3	many	TRBJ1-1	CATAETVTEAFF	TGTGCCACTGCCGAGACAGTCACTGAAGCTTTCTTT
TRBD2	18	TRBV12-3/TRBV12-4	few	TRBJ2-3	CASSLSGFIAGGSDTQYF	TGTGCCAGCAGTTTATCAGGGTTCATAGCGGGAGGGTCAGATACGCAGTATTTT
TRBD1	20	TRBV5-1	many	TRBJ1-1	CASSSVSGQTFGIMNTEAFF	TGCGCCAGCAGCTCTGTCTCGGGACAGACTTTCGGTATCATGAACACTGAAGCTTTCTTT
TRBD1	14	TRBV18	many	TRBJ2-7	CASSPPWDSYEQYF	TGTGCCAGCTCACCACCATGGGACAGCTACGAGCAGTACTTC